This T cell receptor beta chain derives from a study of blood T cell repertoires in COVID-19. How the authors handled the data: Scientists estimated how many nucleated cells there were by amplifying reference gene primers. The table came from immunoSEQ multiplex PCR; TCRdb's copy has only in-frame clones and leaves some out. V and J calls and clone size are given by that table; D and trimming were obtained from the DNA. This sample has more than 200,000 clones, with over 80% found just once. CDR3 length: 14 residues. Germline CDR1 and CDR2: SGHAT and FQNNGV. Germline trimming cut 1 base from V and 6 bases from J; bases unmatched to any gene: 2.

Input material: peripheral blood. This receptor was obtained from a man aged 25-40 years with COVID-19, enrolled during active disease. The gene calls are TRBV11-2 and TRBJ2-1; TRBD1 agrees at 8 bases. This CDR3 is CASSLVDRGNEQFF. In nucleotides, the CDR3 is TGTGCCAGCAGCTTAGTAGACAGGGGCAATGAGCAGTTCTTC.